The 13 T cell receptor beta chains given below trace back to one sample, sequenced in a study of T-cell memory formation after mild COVID-19. One entry per CDR3 protein, called by TCRdb with MiXCR from the 5' RACE reads. The repertoire has about 340,000 distinct CDR3 sequences, 15% to 20% of them found once; the top ten carry approximately 20%. The sequenced sample was PBMCs or a T cell subset sorted from them (not recorded which). The receptors here all came from a man between 18 and 29 years old who had mild COVID-19 (a few samples of this study predate the infection). Cell type and time point are not known.

The chain is built from TRBV7-3 and TRBJ1-2; D is perhaps TRBD1 (6 bases). The CDR3 contains 14 residues. CDR1 SGHTA and CDR2 FQGTGA come from the germline V gene. V was trimmed by 5 bases and J by 8 bases, leaving 18 bases between them. As DNA, the CDR3 is TGTGCCAGCAGCCCCGACAGGTATTCTCGAGGCTACACCTTC. Translated, it gives CASSPDRYSRGYTF.

The chain recombines TRBV9 with TRBJ2-3; weak D call: TRBD1 (6 bases). This CDR3 contains 16 residues. Per germline, CDR1 SGDLS and CDR2 YYNGEE. Trimming removed 7 bases from V and 4 bases from J, with 22 bases in between. This CDR3 reads CASARSGTGNADTQYF. In DNA, the CDR3 is TGTGCCAGCGCGAGGTCGGGAACAGGGAATGCAGATACGCAGTATTTT.

V is TRBV5-4 and J is TRBJ2-3, with D hard to call. Germline V lookup: CDR1 SGHNT, CDR2 YYREEE (reference sequence). V lost 2 bases and J 2 bases, leaving 21 bases between the germline ends. This CDR3 region has 18 residues. The CDR3 spells CASSLALTLPPLTDTQYF. As DNA, the CDR3 is TGTGCCAGCAGCTTAGCTCTGACTCTGCCCCCTCTCACAGATACGCAGTATTTT.

In its sample, this clonotype was seen a few times. This chain uses TRBV11-2 with TRBJ2-1; maybe TRBD2 (5 bases). V was clipped by 1 base and J by 7 bases, with 14 bases between them. This CDR3 comprises 15 residues. Germline loops: CDR1 SGHAT, CDR2 FQNNGV. CDR3 nucleotide sequence: TGTGCCAGCAGCTTAGGACCGGGGTCCCGAAATGAGCAGTTCTTC. Translating it yields CASSLGPGSRNEQFF.

This clonotype came up a few times. The chain has TRBV20-1 and TRBJ2-1; perhaps TRBD2 as D (6 bases). V lost 4 bases to trimming and J lost 6 bases, with 19 bases between them. The germline CDR1 and CDR2 sequences are DFQATT and SNEGSKA (reference sequence). This CDR3 comprises 15 residues. The CDR3 is CSATASPGGVNEQFF. The CDR3 DNA sequence: TGCAGTGCTACCGCTTCGCCGGGCGGGGTCAATGAGCAGTTCTTC.

This clonotype was seen repeatedly, ten times or more. The chain recombines TRBV5-1 with TRBJ1-5, with D perhaps TRBD1 (5 bases). V lost 0 bases and J 1 base, leaving 8 bases between the germline ends. This CDR3 has 15 amino acids. Germline assignment: CDR1 SGHRS and CDR2 YFSETQ. As DNA, the CDR3 is TGCGCCAGCAGCTTGGAGGGGTTAAGCAATCAGCCCCAGCATTTT. It specifies CASSLEGLSNQPQHF.

This clonotype was detected many times. The chain links TRBV5-1 to TRBJ2-2, with 8 bases aligning to TRBD1. J was trimmed by 0 bases and V by 7 bases; bases with no gene match: 5. The CDR3 has 15 residues. CDR1 SGHRS and CDR2 YFSETQ come from the germline V gene. CDR3 region: CASRRTGTNTGELFF. Written as DNA, the CDR3 is TGCGCCAGCCGCCGGACAGGGACGAACACCGGGGAGCTGTTTTTT.

This clonotype was observed a handful of times. The J gene is TRBJ1-2, the V gene TRBV4-3; 7 bases are shared with TRBD1. Germline V gives CDR1 LGHNA, CDR2 YSLEER. With V trimmed by 8 bases and J by 8 bases, 17 bases remained unmatched. This CDR3 has 15 residues. Here the CDR3 DNA reads TGCGCCAGCTCACGTCACGGGCAGGGGGTTCGGGGCTACACCTTC. This sequence encodes CASSRHGQGVRGYTF.

This clonotype was seen ten or more times. The J gene is TRBJ2-3, the V gene TRBV20-1; 7 nucleotides line up with TRBD2. This CDR3 has 14 residues. V was clipped by 4 bases and J by 1 base; unmatched bases: 5. Germline V gives CDR1 DFQATT, CDR2 SNEGSKA (reference sequence). The CDR3: CSAIRGGGTDTQYF. DNA for the CDR3: TGCAGTGCTATTCGCGGGGGAGGCACAGATACGCAGTATTTT.

This chain connects TRBV29-1 to TRBJ1-1; D unclear. Germline V gene lookup returns CDR1 SQVTM and CDR2 ANQGSEA. V was trimmed by 7 bases and J by 7 bases, leaving 10 bases between them. The CDR3 is 10 amino acids. The CDR3 region has the DNA TGCAGCGCTGGGGAGGGTGAAGCTTTCTTT. Its protein product is CSAGEGEAFF.

This clonotype occurred a few times. The chain uses TRBV14 and TRBJ2-1, with D tentatively TRBD2 (7 bases). The CDR3 has 14 residues. Germline-derived CDR1 and CDR2 are SGHDN and FVKESK. V was clipped by 4 bases and J by 5 bases, with 12 bases between them. The CDR3 here is CASSRRGRHNEQFF. As DNA, the CDR3 is TGTGCCAGCAGCCGGCGGGGGCGACACAATGAGCAGTTCTTC.

This clonotype was observed a handful of times. The J gene is TRBJ2-3, the V gene TRBV25-1; D may be TRBD2 (6 bases). Trimming removed 1 base from V and 5 bases from J, with 16 bases in between. The CDR3 loop spans 16 amino acids. CDR1 is MGHDK, CDR2 SYGVNS, per germline. The DNA for the CDR3 is TGTGCCAGCAGTGAATTTCGCGGGGAAAAAATAGATACGCAGTATTTT. Its translation is CASSEFRGEKIDTQYF.

The genes are TRBV28 and TRBJ2-4; 8 bases agree with TRBD1. The V and J ends lost 6 bases and 3 bases, in that order; junction bases with no gene match: 1. The CDR3 spans 13 residues. CDR1 is MDHEN and CDR2 is SYDVKM in the germline V gene. CDR3: CASRQGGKNIQYF. CDR3 DNA: TGTGCCAGCAGACAGGGGGGCAAAAACATTCAGTACTTC.